This T cell receptor (beta chain) was found in a study of T cell repertoires in cytomegalovirus infection. Across the whole study: Matching HLA type, along with CMV infection, was indicated by public TCR beta signatures.

The V end lost 6 bases, the J end lost 2 bases, and 14 bases lay between the germline ends. Germline assignment: CDR1 SGHDT and CDR2 YYEEEE. The CDR3 is 14 residues long. As regards this clonotype: Its antigen is not known.

Each CDR3 protein gets one entry after TCRdb re-called the reads with MiXCR. The sample lists approximately 910,000 distinct CDR3 sequences; approximately 30% were seen once. Points from the study as a whole: Clonotypes of TCR beta that were HLA-C-restricted and CMV-specific dominated the ex vivo response. CMV carriers with the relevant HLA were identified by cumulative public TCR beta family frequency.

The TCR sequence derives from a human donor in good health (CMV status not recorded). Some clones in this sample may be carry-over from other donors' samples. This sample comprised cultured CD8+ T cells from PBMCs, obtained from culture after CMV antigen stimulation. V is TRBV5-6 and J is TRBJ1-2; a possible D gene is TRBD1 (5 bases). DNA for the CDR3: TGTGCCAGCACACCGGGACTAACAAACTATGGCTACACCTTC. The encoded protein is CASTPGLTNYGYTF.